The sequence of this T cell receptor beta chain was determined in a study of blood T cells in healthy people across ages. Overall study results and limits: Underestimates were what the diversity estimates from one million T cells were considered to be.

CDR1 and CDR2 from the germline V gene are SEHNR and FQNEAQ (reference sequence). This CDR3 is 16 amino acids long. Trimming stripped 5 bases from V and 0 bases from J, with 15 bases between. The individuals who served as donors were healthy Caucasians living in Russia, aged roughly 6 to 95. Turning to this clonotype: Antigen: not known.

Primed by a sample-barcoded 5' primer and a J-beta primer mix, a second PCR proceeded for roughly 6 to 12 cycles. Template switching added a 12-random-nucleotide identifier to every cDNA molecule. Every sample produced at least 2.5 million CDR3-containing paired-end reads. TCRdb reprocessed the 5' RACE reads via MiXCR and lists one record per CDR3 protein. The sample lists around 1.5 million distinct CDR3 sequences, 30% to 40% occurring once. The sequencing input was blood. The TCR sequence derives from a woman aged 25 to 39 in good health. This chain links TRBV7-9 with TRBJ2-3; no clear D. The CDR3 loop reads CASSPTGTSSTDTQYF. In nucleotides, the CDR3 is TGTGCCAGCAGCCCGACTGGAACTTCTAGCACAGATACGCAGTATTTT.